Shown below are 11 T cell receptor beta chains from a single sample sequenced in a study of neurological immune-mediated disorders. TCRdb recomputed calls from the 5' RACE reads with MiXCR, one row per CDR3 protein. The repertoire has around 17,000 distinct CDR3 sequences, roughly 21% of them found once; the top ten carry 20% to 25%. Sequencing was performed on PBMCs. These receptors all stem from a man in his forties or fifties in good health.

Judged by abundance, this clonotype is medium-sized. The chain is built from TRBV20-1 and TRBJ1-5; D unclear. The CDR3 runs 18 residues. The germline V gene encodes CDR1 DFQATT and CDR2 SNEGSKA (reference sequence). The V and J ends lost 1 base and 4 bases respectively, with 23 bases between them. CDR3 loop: CSARVDWRSGMRNQPQHF. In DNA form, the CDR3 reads TGCAGTGCTAGAGTCGATTGGCGCAGTGGAATGCGAAATCAGCCCCAGCATTTT.

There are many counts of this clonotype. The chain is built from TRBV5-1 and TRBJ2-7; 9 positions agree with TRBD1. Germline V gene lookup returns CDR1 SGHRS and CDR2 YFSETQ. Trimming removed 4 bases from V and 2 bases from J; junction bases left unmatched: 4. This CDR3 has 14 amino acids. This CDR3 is CASSDRDRAYEQYF. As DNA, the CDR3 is TGCGCCAGCAGCGACCGGGACAGGGCCTACGAGCAGTACTTC.

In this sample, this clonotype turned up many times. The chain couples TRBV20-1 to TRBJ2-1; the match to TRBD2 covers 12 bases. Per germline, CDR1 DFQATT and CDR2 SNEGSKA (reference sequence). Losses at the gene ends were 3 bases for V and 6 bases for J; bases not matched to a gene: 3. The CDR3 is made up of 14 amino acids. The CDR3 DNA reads TGCAGTGCTAGGTCTAGCGGGAGGGCCAATGAGCAGTTCTTC. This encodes CSARSSGRANEQFF.

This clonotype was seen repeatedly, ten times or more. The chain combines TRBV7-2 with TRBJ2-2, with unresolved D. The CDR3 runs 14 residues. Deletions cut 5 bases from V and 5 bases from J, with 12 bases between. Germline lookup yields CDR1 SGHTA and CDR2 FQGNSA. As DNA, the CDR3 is TGTGCCAGCAGCCCCCAATGGGTAACCGGGGAGCTGTTTTTT. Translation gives CASSPQWVTGELFF.

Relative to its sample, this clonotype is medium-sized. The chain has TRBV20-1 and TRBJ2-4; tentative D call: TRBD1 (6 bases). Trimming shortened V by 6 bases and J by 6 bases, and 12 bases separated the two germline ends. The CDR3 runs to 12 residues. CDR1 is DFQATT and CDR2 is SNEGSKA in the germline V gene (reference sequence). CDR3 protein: CSATKDRNIQYF. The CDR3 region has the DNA TGCAGTGCGACCAAGGACAGAAACATTCAGTACTTC.

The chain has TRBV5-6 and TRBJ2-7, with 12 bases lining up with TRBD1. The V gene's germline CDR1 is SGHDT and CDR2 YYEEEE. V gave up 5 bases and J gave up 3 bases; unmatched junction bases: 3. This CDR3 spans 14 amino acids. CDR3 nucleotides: TGTGCCAGCAGTAGGGACAGGGGGCACTACGAGCAGTACTTC. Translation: CASSRDRGHYEQYF. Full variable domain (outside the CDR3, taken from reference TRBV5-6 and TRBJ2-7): DAGVTQSPTHLIKTRGQQVTLRCSPKSGHDTVSWYQQALGQGPQFIFQYYEEEERQRGNFPDRFSGHQFPNYSSELNVNALLLGDSALYLCASSRDRGHYEQYFGPGTRLTVT.

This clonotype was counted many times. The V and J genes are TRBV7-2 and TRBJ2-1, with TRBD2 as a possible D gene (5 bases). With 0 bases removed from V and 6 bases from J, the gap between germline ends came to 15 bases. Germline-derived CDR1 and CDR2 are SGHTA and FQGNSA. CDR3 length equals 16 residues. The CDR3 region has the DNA TGTGCCAGCAGCTTAGCGCTGAGGGATGTGGGCAATGAGCAGTTCTTC. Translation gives CASSLALRDVGNEQFF.

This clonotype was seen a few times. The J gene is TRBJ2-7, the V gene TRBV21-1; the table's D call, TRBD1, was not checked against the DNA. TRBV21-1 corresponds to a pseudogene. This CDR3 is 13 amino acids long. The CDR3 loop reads CASSKVLRDEQYF. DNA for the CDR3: TGTGCCAGCAGCAAAGTACTCCGGGACGAGCAGTACTTC.

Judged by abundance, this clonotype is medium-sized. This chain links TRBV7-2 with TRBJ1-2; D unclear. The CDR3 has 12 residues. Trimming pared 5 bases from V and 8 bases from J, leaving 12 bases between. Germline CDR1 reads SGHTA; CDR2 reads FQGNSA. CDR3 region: CASSPRVRGYTF. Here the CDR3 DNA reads TGTGCCAGCAGCCCCCGGGTTCGCGGCTACACCTTC.

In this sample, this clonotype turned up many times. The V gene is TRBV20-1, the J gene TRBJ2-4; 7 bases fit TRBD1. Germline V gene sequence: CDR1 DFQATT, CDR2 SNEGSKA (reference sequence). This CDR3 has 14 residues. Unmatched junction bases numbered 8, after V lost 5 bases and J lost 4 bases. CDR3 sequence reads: CSAHATGQKNIQYF. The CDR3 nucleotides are TGCAGTGCTCATGCCACGGGACAGAAAAACATTCAGTACTTC.

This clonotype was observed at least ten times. The CDR3 coding sequence is TGCGCCAGCAGCTCGCTCAGGAGCACAGATACGCAGTATTTT. Its translation is CASSSLRSTDTQYF. The chain recombines TRBV5-1 with TRBJ2-3; D uncertain. Per the germline V gene, CDR1 is SGHRS and CDR2 is YFSETQ. The V and J ends lost 3 bases and 0 bases respectively, with 8 bases between them. This CDR3 is 14 amino acids long.